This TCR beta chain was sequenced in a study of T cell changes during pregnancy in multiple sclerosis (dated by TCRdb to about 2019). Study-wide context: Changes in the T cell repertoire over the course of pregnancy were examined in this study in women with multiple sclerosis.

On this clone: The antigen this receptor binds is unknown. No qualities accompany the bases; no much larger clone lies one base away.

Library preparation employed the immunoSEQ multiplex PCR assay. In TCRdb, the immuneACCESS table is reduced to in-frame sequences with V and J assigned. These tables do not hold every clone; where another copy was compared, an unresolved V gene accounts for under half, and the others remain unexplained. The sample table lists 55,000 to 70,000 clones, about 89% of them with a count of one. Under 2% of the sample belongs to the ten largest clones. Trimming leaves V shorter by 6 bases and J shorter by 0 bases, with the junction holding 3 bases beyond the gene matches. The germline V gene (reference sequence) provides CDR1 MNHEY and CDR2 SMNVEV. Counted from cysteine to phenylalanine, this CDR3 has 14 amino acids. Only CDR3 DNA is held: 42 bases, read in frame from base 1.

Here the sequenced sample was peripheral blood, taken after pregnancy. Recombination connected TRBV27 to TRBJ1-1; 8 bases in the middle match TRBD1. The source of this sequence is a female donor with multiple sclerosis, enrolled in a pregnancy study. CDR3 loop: CASSSGGLNTEAFF. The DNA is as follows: TGTGCCAGCAGCTCAGGGGGCCTGAACACTGAAGCTTTCTTT.